This TCR beta chain was documented in a study of regulatory T cells in long-lasting Graves disease (dated by TCRdb to 2020 to 2023). With regard to the full study: In the newly diagnosed Graves' disease group, patients had been taking antithyroid drugs for less than 3 months. Peripheral blood TCR sequencing and RNA sequencing compared persistent Graves' disease patients with newly diagnosed Graves' disease patients. The study was registered as a clinical trial and conducted in China. A total of around 35 samples underwent TCR sequencing, from some 13 patients with persistent Graves' disease and 20 patients with newly diagnosed Graves' disease. The full study reports these points: Compared with newly diagnosed patients, patients with persistent Graves' disease had lower TCR Shannon entropy and fewer highly expanded clones, which suggests clonal expansion. Only the TCR beta chain was sequenced and analyzed. TRBV28, TRBJ1-2 and TRBJ2-5 were preferentially used in persistent disease, while TRBV20-1 and TRBJ2-1 were favored in newly diagnosed disease. The study examined only peripheral blood because the primary lesion, thyroid tissue, could not be accessed. Persistent patients shared more public clonotypes among themselves (over 2,500) than newly diagnosed patients did (about 1,000). The small sample size was acknowledged by the authors as a limitation that may reduce accuracy.

In light of the paper, this sample's time point label describes: newly diagnosed GD, antithyroid drugs for less than 3 months. For both TCR sequencing and RNA sequencing, RNA was extracted from PBMCs using TRIzol. The diagnosis of Graves' disease followed American Thyroid Association guidelines. Patients were recruited from an endocrinology department in Xi'an, China. Each patient gave about 10 milliliters of peripheral blood, collected in an EDTA anticoagulant tube. Ficoll Paque Plus density gradient separation was used to isolate PBMCs, and no further T cell sorting was performed. RNA quality was checked with an Agilent 2100 Bioanalyzer and agarose gel, and concentration with a NanoDrop 2000. This clonotype was seen a handful of times. Its antigen has not been determined. The sample holds no much larger clone one base away, and base qualities are not on file. The junction shows trimming of 4 bases on V and 2 bases on J, plus 15 bases between the germline ends. Taken from the germline V gene, the CDR1 and CDR2 loops are KGHSH and LQKENI. CDR3 length: 15 amino acids, cysteine to phenylalanine. CDR3 DNA only is kept here, 45 bases in frame from base 1.

Library prep was done by multiplex PCR. Sequencing was carried out with an Illumina HiSeq 4000. TCR beta libraries were built with iRepertoire HTBI primers and Arm-PCR amplification of CDR3 regions. Before sequencing, the PCR products went through gel purification. For the original study's pipeline: Gene usage analysis of CDR3 amino acid clonotypes used the roughly 60 TRBV and fewer than 15 TRBJ segments found across samples. COPE and FqMerger were used to merge the filtered high-quality paired reads into contigs. Contigs were aligned with BLAST to IMGT TRBV, TRBD and TRBJ reference genes, and CDR3 was defined per IMGT. Clonotypes above 0.1% frequency were classified as highly expanded clones. Repertoire diversity was measured by Shannon entropy, and V-J evenness by the Gini coefficient. Public clonotypes were defined as clonotypes shared by more than one individual. TCRdb handled the public reads itself, with Q25 trimming in fastp and clone calling in MiXCR, and kept productive beta chains. Each entry is one CDR3 protein sequence, shown with its most common DNA and genes. TCRdb's processing, not the authors', yielded these V and J calls. This sample comprises roughly 350,000 distinct CDR3 sequences, around 17% of them detected only once. 25% to 30% of the sample goes to the ten largest clones.

The same data also went into a second study, on T cells in Graves' hyperthyroidism and ophthalmopathy. The second source states: Stable Graves' hyperthyroidism was defined as no progression to ophthalmopathy during 18 months of follow-up. Hyperthyroidism patients were newly diagnosed, with disease duration under 2 months, and aged 18 to 65 years. The study excluded patients with uncontrolled infections, other autoimmune diseases, pregnancy or lactation. Diagnoses relied on clinical symptoms, serum thyroxine and TRAb, thyroid ultrasound and orbital computed tomography. The first round of RT-PCR for the TCR CDR3 was performed with the HTBI primer set and the Qiagen OneStep RT-PCR kit. Most expanded thyroid clonotypes (frequency above 0.001) were also found in blood, which suggests that blood repertoires may mirror thyroid immune responses. In cross-validation, a model built on a 13 V-J signature told ophthalmopathy apart from stable hyperthyroidism with 87.88% sensitivity and around 81% specificity, and in testing the same model reached 80%/75%. In validation, the model predicted progression to ophthalmopathy a median of roughly 6.2 months before onset, with about 67% sensitivity and 72.22% specificity. To identify distinguishing TCR V-J signatures, a discovery cohort of 95 to 100 patients was used, comprising 40 to 45 with Graves' ophthalmopathy and some 57 with stable Graves' hyperthyroidism. Prospective prediction of ophthalmopathy was tested in an independent validation cohort consisting of some 20 hyperthyroidism patients and more than 15 patients who later progressed to ophthalmopathy. For training and testing, the roughly 97 patients in the discovery cohort were randomly divided in a 7:3 ratio. Thyroid tissue and blood T-cell repertoires from about 6 Graves' hyperthyroidism patients were also compared in the study. Once sampling was done, hyperthyroidism patients were given methimazole at a starting dose of 30 mg daily, whereas ophthalmopathy patients were given high-dose intravenous methylprednisolone. The libraries were constructed in a second round of multiplex PCR and then size-selected and purified. Libraries were sequenced paired-end with 100 bp reads on an Illumina HiSeq2000. SOAPnuke was used to process the raw data, removing reads that contained adapters or uncalled bases, had a mean Phred below 15, or lacked an exact match to the constant primer or identifier. COPE v1.2.5 was used to merge the high-quality paired reads, and each unique nucleotide sequence was defined as a clonotype. MiTCR v1.1 was used to align the clonotypes against IMGT TRBV, TRBD and TRBJ reference segments. The analysis included only V-J combinations with a frequency above 0.0001, which together covered approximately 99% of the repertoires. The TCS score was defined as F50 (clonal expansion) divided by E x V (chaos), with BLOSUM62-based TCRdist calculated between CDR3 peptides within each V-J. Welch's t-statistics and random forest reduced 500 to 550 V-J features to about 13, which were used in a naive Bayes classifier (R e1071). Sample size was not statistically predetermined, and blinding of investigators to group allocation was not performed. The paper describes TCR Vbeta CDR3 sequencing of 135 peripheral blood samples, made up of about 40 ophthalmopathy patients, around 78 hyperthyroidism patients and roughly 17 progressor patients.

The clonotype comes from a middle-aged man with Graves disease. Donor details come from another sample of the same person, matched by shared clones. Specimen: peripheral blood mononuclear cells (PBMCs), collected at new diagnosis, from a patient treated with antithyroid drugs. This chain is built from TRBV18 and TRBJ2-7; the D gene cannot be named for sure. The nucleotides are TGTGCCAGCTCACACACAGTAACCTCAACCTACGAGCAGTACTTC. Translated, this gives CASSHTVTSTYEQYF.